Sequencing of this T cell receptor (beta chain) was carried out in a study of T cell responses to AZD1222 COVID-19 vaccine (dated by TCRdb to 2020 to 2022). Concerning the study at large: AZD1222 recipients whose second dose came at about 4 weeks and those whose second dose came at about 12 weeks were combined into one group, since spike-specific TCR depth and breadth did not differ between the two schedules. A total of 233 trial participants underwent TCR sequencing, of whom about 210 received two doses of AZD1222 and about 25 received two doses of the MenACWY control vaccine. Enrollment into the trials was organized by age into subgroups of 18-55, 56-69 and 70-plus years, and those subgroups contained around 150, 28 and 57 TCR-sequenced participants, respectively. General findings and caveats noted by the study authors: Most participants were white British and females outnumbered males, and the authors suggested that clonal diversity may have been underestimated. Because no day 14 peak-response samples were available, repertoires were characterized only after the peak T cell response. In the small 56-69-year group, the increase in depth fell short of significance, most likely because of low power. Vaccine-associated CD4 TCRs spanned the whole spike protein, with dominant responses in regions 160-218 and 743-854. Only five or six AZD1222 recipients were SARS-CoV-2 seropositive at baseline, limiting conclusions about previously exposed vaccinees. After two AZD1222 doses, spike-specific TCR breadth and depth were significantly higher than at day 0 and than in MenACWY recipients. Reportedly, almost half of the unique spike-specific TCRs recognized epitopes lying outside the regions that are mutated in the B.1.351 and B.1.1.7 variants.

The CDR3 regions of human TCRbeta chains were analyzed by immunosequencing. The authors' analysis ran thus. Repertoire TCRs were checked for matches against a reference library of SARS-CoV-2-specific TCRs that had been generated using the MIRA antigen-specificity platform. Breadth meant the fraction of unique TCRs that were SARS-CoV-2-associated, whereas depth meant the fraction of total T cells that were SARS-CoV-2-associated. Each spike-specific TCR was assigned to its reactive spike region and to a CD4 or CD8 class using the MIRA data. Log10-transformed breadth and depth values were compared by one-way ANOVA with Sidak's multiple comparisons tests. TCRdb's version of the immuneACCESS table is confined to in-frame rearrangements and falls short of the full clone set. An unresolved V gene accounts for under half of the shortfall where checked; the remainder is of unknown origin. Clonal size and the V and J genes are those of that table, whereas D and trimming came from the DNA. This sample comprises 200,000 or so clones, around 89% of them detected only once. The ten largest clones capture under 7.5% of the sample.

As regards this clone: What this receptor recognizes is not known. Base quality data are lacking; no much larger clone is found one base away.

At the junction V is shortened by 5 bases and J by 2 bases; bases outside the gene matches: 11. Including cysteine and phenylalanine, the CDR3 has 18 amino acids. This entry keeps only the CDR3 DNA: 54 bases, framed from base 1. The CDR1 and CDR2 encoded by the germline V gene are MNHEY and SVGEGT. This specimen's time point label, interpreted: baseline before first vaccination. Vaccinee samples were obtained from the UK trials COV001 and COV002, which included a single-blind randomized controlled phase 2/3 trial of AZD1222 (ChAdOx1 nCoV-19) in healthy adults. Trial participant PBMC samples were collected at day 0 and day 28 after the second dose for TCRbeta chain sequencing.

This clonotype was obtained from an adult in good health. This specimen was peripheral blood, taken on day 0 of AZD1222 vaccination. Rearrangement joined TRBV6-2 or TRBV6-3 to TRBJ1-5, with 11 bases in between that match TRBD1. The CDR3 reads CASSTPRTGGLGNQPQHF. The nucleotide sequence is TGTGCCAGCAGTACCCCTCGGACAGGGGGCCTGGGCAATCAGCCCCAGCATTTT.